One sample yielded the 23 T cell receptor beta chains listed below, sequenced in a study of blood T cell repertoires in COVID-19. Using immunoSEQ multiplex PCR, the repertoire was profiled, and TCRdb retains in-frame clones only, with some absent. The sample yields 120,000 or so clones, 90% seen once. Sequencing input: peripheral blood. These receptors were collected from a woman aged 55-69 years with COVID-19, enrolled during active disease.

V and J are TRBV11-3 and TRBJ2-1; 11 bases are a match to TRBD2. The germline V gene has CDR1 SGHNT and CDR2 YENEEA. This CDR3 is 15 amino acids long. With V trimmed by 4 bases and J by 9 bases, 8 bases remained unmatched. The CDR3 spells CASSSTGTSGTEQFF. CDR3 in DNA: TGTGCCAGCAGCTCCACCGGGACTAGCGGCACTGAGCAGTTCTTC.

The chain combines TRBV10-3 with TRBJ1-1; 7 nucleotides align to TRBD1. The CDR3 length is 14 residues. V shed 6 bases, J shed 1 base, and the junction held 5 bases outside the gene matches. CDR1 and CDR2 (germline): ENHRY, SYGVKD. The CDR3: CAIRPGQPNTEAFF. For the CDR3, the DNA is TGTGCCATCAGGCCGGGACAGCCGAACACTGAAGCTTTCTTT.

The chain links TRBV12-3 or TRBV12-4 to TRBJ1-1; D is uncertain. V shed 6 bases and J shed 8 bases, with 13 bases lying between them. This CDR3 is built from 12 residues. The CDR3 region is CASSRELTEAFF. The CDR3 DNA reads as TGTGCCAGCAGCCGGGAACTAACCGAAGCTTTCTTT.

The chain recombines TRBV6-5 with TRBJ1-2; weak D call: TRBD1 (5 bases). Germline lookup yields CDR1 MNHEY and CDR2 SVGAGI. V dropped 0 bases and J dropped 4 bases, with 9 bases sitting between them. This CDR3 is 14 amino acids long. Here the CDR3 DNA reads TGTGCCAGCAGTTACTCTACGGGGGGCTATGGCTACACCTTC. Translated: CASSYSTGGYGYTF.

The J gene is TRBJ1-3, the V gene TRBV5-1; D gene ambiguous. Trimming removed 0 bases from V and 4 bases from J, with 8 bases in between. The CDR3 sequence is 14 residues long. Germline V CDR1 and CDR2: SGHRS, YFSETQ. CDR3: CASSLGERGNTIYF. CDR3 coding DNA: TGCGCCAGCAGCTTGGGGGAGAGAGGAAACACCATATATTTT.

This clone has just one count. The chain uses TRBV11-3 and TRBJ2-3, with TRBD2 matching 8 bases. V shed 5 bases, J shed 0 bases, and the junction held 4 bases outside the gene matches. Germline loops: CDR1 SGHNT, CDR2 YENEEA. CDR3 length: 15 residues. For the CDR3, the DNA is TGTGCCAGCAGCCCAGCGGGGGTCAGCACAGATACGCAGTATTTT. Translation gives CASSPAGVSTDTQYF.

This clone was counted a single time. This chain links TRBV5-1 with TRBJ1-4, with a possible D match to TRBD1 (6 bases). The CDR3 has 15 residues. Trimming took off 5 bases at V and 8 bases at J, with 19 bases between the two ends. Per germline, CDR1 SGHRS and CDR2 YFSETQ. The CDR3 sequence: CASSADGGRGEKLFF. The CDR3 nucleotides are TGCGCCAGCAGTGCGGACGGGGGGCGAGGAGAAAAACTGTTTTTT. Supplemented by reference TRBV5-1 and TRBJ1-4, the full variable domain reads KAGVTQTPRYLIKTRGQQVTLSCSPISGHRSVSWYQQTPGQGLQFLFEYFSETQRNKGNFPGRFSGRQFSNSRSEMNVSTLELGDSALYLCASSADGGRGEKLFFGSGTQLSVL.

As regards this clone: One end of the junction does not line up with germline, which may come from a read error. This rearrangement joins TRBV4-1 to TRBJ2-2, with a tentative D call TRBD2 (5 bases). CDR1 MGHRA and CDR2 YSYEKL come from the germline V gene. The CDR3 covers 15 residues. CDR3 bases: TGCGCCAGCAGCCAAGTTGATTCCGAACACCGGGGAGCTGTTTTT. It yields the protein CASSQVDSEHRGAVF.

Here the CDR3 DNA reads TGTGCCAGCAGCTTTCCGGGACAGGGGACAATAACAGATACGCAGTATTTT. Translation: CASSFPGQGTITDTQYF. The V gene is TRBV7-8, the J gene TRBJ2-3, with TRBD1 matching over 10 bases. The CDR3 is 17 amino acids. Germline V gene sequence: CDR1 SGHVS, CDR2 FQNEAQ. The V segment lost 3 bases and the J segment 3 bases; nucleotides outside the gene matches: 9.

The CDR3 DNA follows: TGTGCCAGCAGCTTTGGACTACCGTTTGACAATGAGCAGTTCTTC. Translating gives CASSFGLPFDNEQFF. V is TRBV11-3 and J is TRBJ2-1, with D perhaps TRBD2 (6 bases). V was clipped by 3 bases and J by 5 bases, with 14 bases between them. This CDR3 region has 15 residues. The germline gives CDR1 SGHNT, CDR2 YENEEA.

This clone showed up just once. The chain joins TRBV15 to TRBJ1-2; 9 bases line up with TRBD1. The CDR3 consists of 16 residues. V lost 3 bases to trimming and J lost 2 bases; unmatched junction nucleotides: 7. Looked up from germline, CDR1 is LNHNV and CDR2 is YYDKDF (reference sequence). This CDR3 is CATSRDRDRDNYGYTF. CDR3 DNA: TGTGCCACCAGCAGGGACCGGGACAGGGACAACTATGGCTACACCTTC. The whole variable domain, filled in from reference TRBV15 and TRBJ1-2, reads DAMVIQNPRYQVTQFGKPVTLSCSQTLNHNVMYWYQQKSSQAPKLLFHYYDKDFNNEADTPDNFQSRRPNTSFCFLDIRSPGLGDTAMYLCATSRDRDRDNYGYTFGSGTRLTVV.

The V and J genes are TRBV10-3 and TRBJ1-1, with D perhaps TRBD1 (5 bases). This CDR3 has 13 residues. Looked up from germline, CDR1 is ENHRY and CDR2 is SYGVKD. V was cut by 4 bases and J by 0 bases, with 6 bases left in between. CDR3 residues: CAISGGLNTEAFF. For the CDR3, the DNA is TGTGCCATCAGTGGGGGCCTGAACACTGAAGCTTTCTTT.

This CDR3 is CASSQVPRGEQFF. The CDR3 DNA reads as TGTGCCAGCAGCCAAGTTCCACGGGGTGAGCAGTTCTTC. The genes are TRBV3-1 (or the pseudogene TRBV3-2) and TRBJ2-1; tentative D call: TRBD2 (5 bases). Trimming took 1 base from V and 9 from J, leaving 10 bases between them. This CDR3 has 13 amino acids. Germline V gene lookup returns CDR1 LGHDT and CDR2 YNNKEL (reference sequence).

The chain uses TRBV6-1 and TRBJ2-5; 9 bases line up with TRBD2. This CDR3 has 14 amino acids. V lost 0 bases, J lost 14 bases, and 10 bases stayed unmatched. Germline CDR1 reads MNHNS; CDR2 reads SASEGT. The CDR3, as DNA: TGTGCCAGCAGTGAAGCCTCTAGGGGGACTAGCTTATACTTC. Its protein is CASSEASRGTSLYF.

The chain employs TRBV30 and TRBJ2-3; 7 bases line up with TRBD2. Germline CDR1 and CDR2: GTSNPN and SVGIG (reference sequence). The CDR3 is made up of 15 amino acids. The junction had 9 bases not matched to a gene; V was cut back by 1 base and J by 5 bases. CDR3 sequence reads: CAWSGSSGVKDTQYF. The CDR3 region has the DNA TGTGCCTGGAGTGGCTCCAGCGGGGTTAAAGATACGCAGTATTTT.

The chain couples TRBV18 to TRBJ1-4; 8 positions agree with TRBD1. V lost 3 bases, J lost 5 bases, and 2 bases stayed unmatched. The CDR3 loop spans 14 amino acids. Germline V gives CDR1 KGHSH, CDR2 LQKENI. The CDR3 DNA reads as TGTGCCAGCTCACCTGACAGGGGAAATGAAAAACTGTTTTTT. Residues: CASSPDRGNEKLFF. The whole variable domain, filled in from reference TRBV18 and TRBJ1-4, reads NAGVMQNPRHLVRRRGQEARLRCSPMKGHSHVYWYRQLPEEGLKFMVYLQKENIIDESGMPKERFSAEFPKEGPSILRIQQVVRGDSAAYFCASSPDRGNEKLFFGSGTQLSVL.

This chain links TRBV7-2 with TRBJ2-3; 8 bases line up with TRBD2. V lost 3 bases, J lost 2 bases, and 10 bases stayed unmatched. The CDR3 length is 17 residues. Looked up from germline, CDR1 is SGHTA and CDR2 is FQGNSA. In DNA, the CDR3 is TGTGCCAGCAGCTTGGCACTCGGCGGGGGGCCCACAGATACGCAGTATTTT. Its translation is CASSLALGGGPTDTQYF.

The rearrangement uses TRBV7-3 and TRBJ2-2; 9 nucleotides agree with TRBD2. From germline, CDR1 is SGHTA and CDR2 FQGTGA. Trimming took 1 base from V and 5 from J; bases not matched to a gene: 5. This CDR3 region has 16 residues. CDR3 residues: CASSLISGGVTGELFF. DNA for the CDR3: TGTGCCAGCAGCTTAATTAGCGGGGGAGTGACCGGGGAGCTGTTTTTT. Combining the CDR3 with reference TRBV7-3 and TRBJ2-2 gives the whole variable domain GAGVSQTPSNKVTEKGKYVELRCDPISGHTALYWYRQSLGQGPEFLIYFQGTGAADDSGLPNDRFFAVRPEGSVSTLKIQRTERGDSAVYLCASSLISGGVTGELFFGEGSRLTVL.

CDR3 residues: CASSNTANTEAFF. In DNA, the CDR3 is TGTGCCAGTAGTAATACAGCGAACACTGAAGCTTTCTTT. This chain connects TRBV19 to TRBJ1-1; D is uncertain. The germline gives CDR1 LNHDA, CDR2 SQIVND (reference sequence). The CDR3 has 13 residues. Trimming removed 4 bases at V and 1 base at J, with 7 bases between.

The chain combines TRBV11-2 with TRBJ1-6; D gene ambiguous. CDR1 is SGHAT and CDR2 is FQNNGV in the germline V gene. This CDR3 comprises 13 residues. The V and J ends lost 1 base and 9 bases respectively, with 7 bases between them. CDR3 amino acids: CASSLAGISPLHF. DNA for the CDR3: TGTGCCAGCAGCTTAGCCGGTATTTCACCCCTCCACTTT.

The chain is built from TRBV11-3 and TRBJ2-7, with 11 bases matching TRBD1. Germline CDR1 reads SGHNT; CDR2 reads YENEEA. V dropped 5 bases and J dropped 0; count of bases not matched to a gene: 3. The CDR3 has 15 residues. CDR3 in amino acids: CASSQDRGPSYEQYF. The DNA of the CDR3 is TGTGCCAGCAGCCAGGACAGGGGGCCCTCCTACGAGCAGTACTTC.

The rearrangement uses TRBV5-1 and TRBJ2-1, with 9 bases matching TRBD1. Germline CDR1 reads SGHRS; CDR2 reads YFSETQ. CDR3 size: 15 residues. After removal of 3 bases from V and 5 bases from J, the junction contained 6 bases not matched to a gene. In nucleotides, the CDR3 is TGCGCCAGCAGCTGGGGACAGGGCTTCAACAATGAGCAGTTCTTC. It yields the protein CASSWGQGFNNEQFF.

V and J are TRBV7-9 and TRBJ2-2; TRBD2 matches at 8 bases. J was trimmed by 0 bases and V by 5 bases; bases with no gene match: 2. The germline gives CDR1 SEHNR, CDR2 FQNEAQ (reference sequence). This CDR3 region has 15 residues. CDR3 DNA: TGTGCCAGCAGCCGCGGGGGGCCGAACACCGGGGAGCTGTTTTTT. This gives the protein CASSRGGPNTGELFF.